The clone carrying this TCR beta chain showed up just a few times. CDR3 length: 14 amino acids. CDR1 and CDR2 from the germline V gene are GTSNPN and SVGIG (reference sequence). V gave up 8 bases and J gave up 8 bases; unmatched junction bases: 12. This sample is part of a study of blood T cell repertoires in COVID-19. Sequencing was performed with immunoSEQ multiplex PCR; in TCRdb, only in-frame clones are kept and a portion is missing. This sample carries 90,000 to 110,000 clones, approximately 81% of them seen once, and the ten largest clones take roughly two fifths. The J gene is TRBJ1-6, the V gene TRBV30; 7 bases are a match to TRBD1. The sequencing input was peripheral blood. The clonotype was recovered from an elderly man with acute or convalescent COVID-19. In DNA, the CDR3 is TGTGCCGCAGTCATAGGGACAGAGCATTCACCCCTCCACTTT. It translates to CAAVIGTEHSPLHF.